The clone carrying this T cell receptor beta chain qualifies as hyperexpanded. Its target is not known. This entry comes from a study of tissue T cells after allogeneic stem cell transplantation. At the level of the study: Of the grafts for graft-versus-host disease patients, four were unmodified and three CD34-selected.

V was cut by 5 bases and J by 3 bases, with 16 bases left in between. The CDR3 has 16 amino acids. CDR1 is LGHDT and CDR2 is YNNKEL in the germline V gene (reference sequence). Clones were sequenced by immunoSEQ multiplex PCR, and TCRdb holds only the in-frame ones, with some missing. The data show hundreds of clones, roughly 78% seen once. Study-level results: The patient cohort was small and clinically heterogeneous, with limited sampling depth. In patients and mice, blood and spleen missed much of tissue repertoire. Motif-based clustering found tissue-specific repertoire signatures shared across patients, though few clones were shared.

The specimen comprised liver tissue, sampled at autopsy. The genes are TRBV3-1 (or the pseudogene TRBV3-2) and TRBJ2-2, with a tentative D call TRBD2 (6 bases). The clonotype originates from a female patient between 18 and 55 years old with steroid-refractory graft-versus-host disease after an allogeneic stem cell transplant. Part of the T cells may come from the graft donor. The CDR3 spells CASSSGVRWDTGELFF. The CDR3 DNA reads as TGTGCCAGCAGCTCGGGGGTCCGTTGGGACACCGGGGAGCTGTTTTTT.